A selection of T cell receptor beta chains follows, all from one sample in a study of OX40 agonist ivuxolimab in advanced cancers. Data came from immunoSEQ multiplex PCR; TCRdb stores just in-frame clones and leaves some out. The sample includes over 70,000 clones, 85% to 90% seen only once; the top ten take 0.4% to 0.65%. Sequences were derived from CD4+ or CD8+ T cells sorted from blood, sampled in a trial of the OX40 agonist ivuxolimab. Source of these receptors: an adult with an advanced solid tumor such as melanoma, head and neck, liver or kidney cancer. Each CDR3 is given with its conserved first and last residue. Fields, in order: V gene, J gene, clone size, D gene, CDR3 protein, CDR3 DNA. D genes are given only for firm matches. The listing skips clone size in some rows; elsewhere it reads once, few, many or a size class.

TRBV5-6,TRBJ2-1,NA,TRBD2,CASSTFGLAGTYNEQFF,TGTGCCAGCAGCACTTTCGGGCTAGCGGGCACATACAATGAGCAGTTCTTC
TRBV12-2,TRBJ2-7,NA,NA,CASRPSGPTSGSYEQYF,TGTGCAAGTCGCCCCAGTGGGCCGACTAGCGGCTCCTACGAGCAGTACTTC
TRBV10-1,TRBJ2-1,NA,TRBD2,CASSEEVAGGVEQFF,TGCGCCAGCAGTGAGGAGGTAGCGGGAGGGGTTGAGCAGTTCTTC
TRBV10-1,TRBJ1-5,NA,NA,CASSDGGNQPQHF,TGCGCCAGCAGTGATGGCGGGAATCAGCCCCAGCATTTT
TRBV4-1,TRBJ2-1,NA,TRBD1,CASSQGPGQGGLEQFF,TGCGCCAGCAGCCAAGGCCCTGGACAGGGGGGTTTAGAGCAGTTCTTC
TRBV10-3,TRBJ2-3,NA,NA,CAISESPYTDTQYF,TGTGCCATCAGTGAGTCCCCCTACACAGATACGCAGTATTTT
TRBV6-1,TRBJ2-5,NA,TRBD2,CASRELAGLGTQYF,TGTGCCAGCAGGGAACTAGCGGGGTTAGGGACCCAGTACTTC
TRBV29-1,TRBJ1-1,few,TRBD1,CSVEPTGSNTEAFF,TGCAGCGTAGAGCCGACAGGGTCTAACACTGAAGCTTTCTTT
TRBV18,TRBJ2-7,NA,TRBD2,CASSPGLAKTYEQYF,TGTGCCAGCTCCCCGGGACTAGCGAAAACCTACGAGCAGTACTTC
TRBV15,TRBJ1-2,once,NA,CATSRDRYGYTF,TGTGCCACCAGCAGAGATCGGTATGGCTACACCTTC
TRBV15,TRBJ2-1,NA,NA,CATSRELYSNEQFF,TGTGCCACCAGCAGAGAATTGTACAGCAATGAGCAGTTCTTC
TRBV9,TRBJ1-1,NA,NA,CASSSPPETEAFF,TGTGCCAGCAGCTCCCCTCCAGAGACTGAAGCTTTCTTT
TRBV11-3,TRBJ2-3,NA,TRBD2,CASSLVTSGDTQYF,TGTGCCAGCAGCTTGGTAACTAGCGGAGATACGCAGTATTTT
TRBV6-5,TRBJ1-2,NA,NA,CASRIGRFYGYTF,TGTGCCAGCAGAATAGGACGGTTCTATGGCTACACCTTC
TRBV5-1,TRBJ2-3,NA,TRBD2,CASSFDPLAGSTDTQYF,TGCGCCAGCAGCTTTGATCCACTAGCGGGCAGCACAGATACGCAGTATTTT
TRBV6-6,TRBJ2-7,NA,NA,CASSPRGTYEQYF,TGTGCCAGCAGTCCCCGGGGGACCTACGAGCAGTACTTC
TRBV9,TRBJ2-3,NA,TRBD2,CASSATSGITDTQYF,TGTGCCAGCAGCGCGACTAGCGGTATCACAGATACGCAGTATTTT
TRBV6-4,TRBJ2-3,NA,TRBD2,CASSDSREPDTQYF,TGTGCCAGCAGTGACTCGCGGGAGCCAGATACGCAGTATTTT
TRBV30,TRBJ2-1,NA,TRBD2,CAWLRASGYNEQFF,TGTGCCTGGCTCAGGGCTAGCGGGTACAATGAGCAGTTCTTC
TRBV6-5,TRBJ1-1,NA,TRBD1,CASKRRQGGTEAFF,TGTGCCAGCAAGCGTCGACAGGGAGGCACTGAAGCTTTCTTT
TRBV5-1,TRBJ1-6,NA,NA,CASSLQGSASPLHF,TGCGCCAGCAGCTTGCAGGGATCTGCTTCACCCCTCCACTTT
TRBV9,TRBJ2-1,NA,TRBD1,CASSQGARGNEQFF,TGTGCCAGCAGTCAGGGGGCTAGGGGCAATGAGCAGTTCTTC
TRBV25-1,TRBJ2-4,NA,NA,CASSEGGIQYF,TGTGCCAGCAGTGAGGGAGGCATTCAGTACTTC
TRBV19,TRBJ1-5,NA,NA,CASSIEGRGFVPQHF,TGTGCCAGTAGTATAGAAGGACGTGGGTTCGTGCCCCAGCATTTT
TRBV21-1,TRBJ1-4,few,NA,CASSTPDREGEKLFF,TGTGCCAGCAGCACCCCGGACAGGGAGGGGGAAAAACTGTTTTTT
TRBV6-5,TRBJ2-7,NA,TRBD1,CASSQGALPYEQYF,TGTGCCAGCAGTCAGGGGGCGCTTCCATACGAGCAGTACTTC
TRBV10-1,TRBJ1-5,few,NA,CASSGQPRGSNQPQHF,TGCGCCAGCAGTGGCCAGCCCCGGGGAAGCAATCAGCCCCAGCATTTT
TRBV5-1,TRBJ1-1,NA,NA,CASRWMGDPNTEAFF,TGCGCCAGCAGATGGATGGGGGACCCGAACACTGAAGCTTTCTTT
TRBV18,TRBJ2-1,NA,NA,CASSFLSGASYYNEQFF,TGTGCCAGCTCCTTCCTTTCGGGGGCCTCTTACTACAATGAGCAGTTCTTC
TRBV2,TRBJ1-4,NA,NA,CASSGRGSTNEKLFF,TGTGCCAGCAGCGGCAGGGGTTCGACTAATGAAAAACTGTTTTTT
TRBV28,TRBJ2-5,NA,NA,CASSAAGAQGTQYF,TGTGCCAGCAGTGCTGCGGGCGCCCAGGGGACCCAGTACTTC
TRBV6-6,TRBJ2-7,NA,NA,CASSSQGYEQYF,TGTGCCAGCAGTTCCCAGGGTTACGAGCAGTACTTC
TRBV4-1,TRBJ2-1,NA,NA,CASSHGATYNEQFF,TGCGCCAGCAGCCATGGGGCTACGTACAATGAGCAGTTCTTC
TRBV2,TRBJ2-3,NA,NA,CASCRDADTQYF,TGTGCCAGCTGTAGGGATGCAGATACGCAGTATTTT
TRBV5-5,TRBJ2-1,NA,TRBD1,CASSETGGNEQFF,TGTGCCAGCAGCGAAACAGGGGGCAATGAGCAGTTCTTC
TRBV6-4,TRBJ1-2,NA,TRBD1,CASSDSTGDYGYTF,TGTGCCAGCAGTGACTCAACAGGGGACTATGGCTACACCTTC
TRBV5-4,TRBJ2-1,NA,TRBD2,CASSLPGLAGDNEQFF,TGTGCCAGCAGCCTACCCGGACTAGCGGGAGATAATGAGCAGTTCTTC
TRBV6-5,TRBJ2-3,NA,NA,CASSYWGDSTDTQYF,TGTGCCAGCAGTTACTGGGGGGATAGCACAGATACGCAGTATTTT
TRBV15,TRBJ1-2,NA,NA,CATSRDRRGANYGYTF,TGTGCCACCAGCAGAGATCGGCGGGGGGCGAACTATGGCTACACCTTC
TRBV19,TRBJ2-7,NA,NA,CASSIGQGYYEQYF,TGTGCCAGTAGTATCGGTCAGGGTTACTACGAGCAGTACTTC
TRBV4-1,TRBJ2-1,NA,NA,CASSLYGGGRRDEQFF,TGCGCCAGCAGCCTATATGGTGGGGGGAGACGGGATGAGCAGTTCTTC
TRBV5-1,TRBJ2-7,NA,NA,CASSLASFSYEQYF,TGCGCCAGCAGCTTAGCAAGTTTCTCCTACGAGCAGTACTTC
TRBV7-8,TRBJ2-7,NA,NA,CASSLPTSSYEQYF,TGTGCCAGCAGCTTACCGACTAGCTCCTACGAGCAGTACTTC
TRBV5-1,TRBJ1-1,NA,NA,CASREAANTEAFF,TGCGCCAGCAGAGAGGCTGCGAACACTGAAGCTTTCTTT
TRBV7-8,TRBJ2-3,NA,NA,CASSLQGSTDTQYF,TGTGCCAGCAGCTTACAGGGATCAACAGATACGCAGTATTTT
TRBV9,TRBJ2-5,NA,NA,CASSRSASPQETQYF,TGTGCCAGCAGCCGATCGGCGAGTCCCCAAGAGACCCAGTACTTC
TRBV28,TRBJ1-1,few,NA,CASTVSWATEAFF,TGTGCCAGCACTGTGTCCTGGGCCACTGAAGCTTTCTTT
TRBV5-6,TRBJ2-5,NA,TRBD2,CASSRSGGGREQETQYF,TGTGCCAGCAGCCGTTCTGGCGGGGGGCGTGAACAAGAGACCCAGTACTTC
TRBV6-1,TRBJ2-5,NA,NA,CASRRDLLAQYF,TGTGCCAGCAGGCGGGACCTGCTGGCCCAGTACTTC
TRBV10-3,TRBJ2-4,NA,TRBD2,CAISGAGEGNIQYF,TGTGCCATCAGTGGGGCGGGAGAGGGGAACATTCAGTACTTC
TRBV5-6,TRBJ2-7,NA,TRBD2,CASSLNFEAGQQYF,TGTGCCAGCAGCTTGAATTTCGAAGCGGGGCAGCAGTACTTC
TRBV5-1,TRBJ1-2,NA,NA,CASSSNAPEIYGYTF,TGCGCCAGCAGCTCCAACGCACCAGAGATCTATGGCTACACCTTC
TRBV27,TRBJ1-1,NA,NA,CASSFSPPDMNTEAFF,TGTGCCAGCAGTTTTTCCCCCCCCGACATGAACACTGAAGCTTTCTTT
TRBV15,TRBJ2-3,once,TRBD2,CATSRRRGVTDTQYF,TGTGCCACCAGCAGACGACGGGGGGTAACAGATACGCAGTATTTT